This TCR beta chain is from a study of blood T cell repertoires in COVID-19. Germline loops: CDR1 LGHDT, CDR2 YNNKEL (reference sequence). Trimming stripped 0 bases from V and 6 bases from J, with 11 bases between. This CDR3 spans 15 amino acids. Measured with immunoSEQ multiplex PCR; TCRdb has only the in-frame clones, and not every one. This table holds about 220,000 clones, about 86% found once. Recruits, aged about 18 to 95 years, lived in roughly 22 US areas. The V call is TRBV3-1 (or the pseudogene TRBV3-2), the J call TRBJ1-4; tentatively, D is TRBD1 (5 bases). Sequenced sample: PBMCs or T cells enriched from blood (not recorded which). The clonotype was recovered from a middle-aged woman with acute COVID-19. CDR3 amino acids: CASSQDPGFYEKLFF. For the CDR3, the DNA is TGTGCCAGCAGCCAAGATCCAGGGTTTTATGAAAAACTGTTTTTT.